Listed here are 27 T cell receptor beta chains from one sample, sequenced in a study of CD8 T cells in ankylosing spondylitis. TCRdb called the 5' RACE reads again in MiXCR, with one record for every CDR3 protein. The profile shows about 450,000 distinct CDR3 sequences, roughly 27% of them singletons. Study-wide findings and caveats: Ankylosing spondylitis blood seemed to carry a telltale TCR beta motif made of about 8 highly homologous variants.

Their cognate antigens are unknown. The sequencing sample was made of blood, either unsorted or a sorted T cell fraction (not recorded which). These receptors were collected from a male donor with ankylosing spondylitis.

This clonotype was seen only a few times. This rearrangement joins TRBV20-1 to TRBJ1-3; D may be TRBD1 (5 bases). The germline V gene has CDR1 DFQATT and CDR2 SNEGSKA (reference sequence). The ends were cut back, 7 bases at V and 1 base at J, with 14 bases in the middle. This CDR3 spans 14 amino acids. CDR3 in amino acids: CSVGDSPSGNTIYF. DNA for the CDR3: TGCAGTGTCGGAGACAGCCCATCTGGAAACACCATATATTTT.

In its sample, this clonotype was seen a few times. The CDR3 spells CASSKKSYTDTQYF. The DNA for the CDR3 is TGTGCCAGCAGCAAAAAGAGCTACACAGATACGCAGTATTTT. The chain has TRBV21-1 and TRBJ2-3. TRBV21-1 is marked as a pseudogene. This CDR3 spans 14 amino acids.

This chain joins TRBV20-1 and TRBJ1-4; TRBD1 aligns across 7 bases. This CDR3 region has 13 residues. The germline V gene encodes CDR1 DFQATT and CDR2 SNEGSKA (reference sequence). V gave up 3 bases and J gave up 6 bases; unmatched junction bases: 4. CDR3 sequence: CSASQRGHEKLFF. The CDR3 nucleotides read TGCAGTGCTAGTCAGAGGGGGCATGAAAAACTGTTTTTT.

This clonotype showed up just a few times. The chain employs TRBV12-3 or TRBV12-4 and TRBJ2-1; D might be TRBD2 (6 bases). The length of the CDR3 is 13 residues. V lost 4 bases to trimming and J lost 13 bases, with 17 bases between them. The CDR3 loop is CASSYHLALIQFF. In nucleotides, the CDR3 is TGTGCCAGCAGTTATCACCTAGCGCTAATTCAGTTCTTC.

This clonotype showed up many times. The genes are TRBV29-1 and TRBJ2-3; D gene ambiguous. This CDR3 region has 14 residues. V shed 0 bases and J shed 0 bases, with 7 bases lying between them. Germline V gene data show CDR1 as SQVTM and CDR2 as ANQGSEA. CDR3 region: CSVEEGGSTDTQYF. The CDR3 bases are TGCAGCGTTGAAGAGGGCGGAAGCACAGATACGCAGTATTTT.

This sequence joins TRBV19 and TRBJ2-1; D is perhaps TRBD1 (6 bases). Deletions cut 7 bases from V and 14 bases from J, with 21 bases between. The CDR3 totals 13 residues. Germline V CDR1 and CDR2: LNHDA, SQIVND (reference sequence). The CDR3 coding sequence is TGTGCCAGTACCATCCGGACAGCTACCGGGGAGTTCTTC. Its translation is CASTIRTATGEFF.

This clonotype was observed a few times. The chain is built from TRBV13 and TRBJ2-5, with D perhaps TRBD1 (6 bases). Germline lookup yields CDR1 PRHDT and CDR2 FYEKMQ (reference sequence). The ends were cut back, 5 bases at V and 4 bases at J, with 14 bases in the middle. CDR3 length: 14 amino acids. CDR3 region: CASSNRDGRETQYF. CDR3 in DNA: TGTGCCAGCAGCAACAGGGATGGCCGAGAGACCCAGTACTTC.

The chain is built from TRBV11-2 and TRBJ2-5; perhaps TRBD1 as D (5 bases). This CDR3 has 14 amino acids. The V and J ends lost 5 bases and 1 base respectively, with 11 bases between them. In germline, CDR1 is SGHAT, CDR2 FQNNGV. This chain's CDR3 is CASSRTTVQETQYF. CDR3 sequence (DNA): TGTGCCAGCAGCCGTACGACAGTCCAAGAGACCCAGTACTTC.

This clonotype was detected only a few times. Written as DNA, the CDR3 is TGTGCCAGCAGCCAAGATGGGGTATATTTGGGAACTGAAGCTTTCTTT. This gives the protein CASSQDGVYLGTEAFF. The rearrangement uses TRBV3-1 and TRBJ1-1; the D is unclear. Trimming pared 0 bases from V and 5 bases from J, leaving 16 bases between. This CDR3 comprises 16 residues. Germline-derived CDR1 and CDR2 are LGHDT and YNNKEL (reference sequence).

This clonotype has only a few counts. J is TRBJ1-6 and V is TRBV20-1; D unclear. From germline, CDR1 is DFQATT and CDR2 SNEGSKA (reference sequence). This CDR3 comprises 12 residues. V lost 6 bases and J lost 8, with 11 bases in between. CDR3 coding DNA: TGCAGTGCCCACGGTCTGGATTCACCCCTCCACTTT. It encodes CSAHGLDSPLHF.

DNA for the CDR3: TGTGCCAGTGGTGCGGTAGAGACCCAGTACTTC. Amino acid sequence: CASGAVETQYF. The chain joins TRBV12-3 or TRBV12-4 to TRBJ2-5; D ambiguous. With 9 bases removed from V and 4 bases from J, the gap between germline ends came to 9 bases. The CDR3 consists of 11 residues.

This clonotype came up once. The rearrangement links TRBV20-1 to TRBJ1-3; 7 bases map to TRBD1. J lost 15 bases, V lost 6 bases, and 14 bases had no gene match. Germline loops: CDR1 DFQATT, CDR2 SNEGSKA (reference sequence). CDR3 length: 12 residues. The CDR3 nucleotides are TGCAGTGCGGCTAGGACAGGCGCTCAAAAATATTTT. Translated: CSAARTGAQKYF.

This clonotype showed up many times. The CDR3 DNA follows: TGCAGCGTTGAGGCGCAGGGCCGGGGTACCACTGAAGCTTTCTTT. It translates to CSVEAQGRGTTEAFF. The V gene is TRBV29-1, the J gene TRBJ1-1, with D possibly TRBD1 on 5 matching bases. CDR3 size: 15 residues. CDR1 and CDR2 (germline): SQVTM, ANQGSEA. The V gene lost 3 bases and the J gene lost 4 bases, with 18 bases spanning the gap.

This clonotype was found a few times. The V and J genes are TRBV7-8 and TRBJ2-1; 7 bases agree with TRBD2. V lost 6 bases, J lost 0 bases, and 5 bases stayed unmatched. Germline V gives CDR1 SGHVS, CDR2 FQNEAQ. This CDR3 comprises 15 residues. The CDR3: CASRHGLDSYNEQFF. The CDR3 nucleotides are TGTGCCAGCAGGCATGGACTAGACTCCTACAATGAGCAGTTCTTC.

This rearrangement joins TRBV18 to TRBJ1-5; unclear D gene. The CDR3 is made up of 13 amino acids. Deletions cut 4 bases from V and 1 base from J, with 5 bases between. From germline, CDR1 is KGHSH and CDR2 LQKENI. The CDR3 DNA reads TGTGCCAGCTCACAGGCCAGCAATCAGCCCCAGCATTTT. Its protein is CASSQASNQPQHF.

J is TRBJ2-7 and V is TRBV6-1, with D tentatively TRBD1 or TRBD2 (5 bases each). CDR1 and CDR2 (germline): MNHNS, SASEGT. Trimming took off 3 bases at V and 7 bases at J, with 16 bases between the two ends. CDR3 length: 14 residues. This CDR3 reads CASSDIGRGREQYV. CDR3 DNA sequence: TGTGCCAGCAGTGACATCGGTAGGGGACGTGAGCAGTACGTC.

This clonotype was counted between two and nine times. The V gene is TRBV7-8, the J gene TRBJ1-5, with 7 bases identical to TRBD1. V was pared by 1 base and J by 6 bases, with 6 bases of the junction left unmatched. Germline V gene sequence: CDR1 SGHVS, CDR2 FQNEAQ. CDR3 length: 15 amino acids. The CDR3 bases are TGTGCCAGCAGCTTAGGGCCACAGGGGCTTCAGCCCCAGCATTTT. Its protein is CASSLGPQGLQPQHF.

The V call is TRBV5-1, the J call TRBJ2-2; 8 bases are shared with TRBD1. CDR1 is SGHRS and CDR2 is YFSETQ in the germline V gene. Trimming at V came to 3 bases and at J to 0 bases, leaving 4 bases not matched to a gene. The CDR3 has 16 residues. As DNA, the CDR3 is TGCGCCAGCAGCTGGGGGGACAGGCCGAACACCGGGGAGCTGTTTTTT. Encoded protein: CASSWGDRPNTGELFF.

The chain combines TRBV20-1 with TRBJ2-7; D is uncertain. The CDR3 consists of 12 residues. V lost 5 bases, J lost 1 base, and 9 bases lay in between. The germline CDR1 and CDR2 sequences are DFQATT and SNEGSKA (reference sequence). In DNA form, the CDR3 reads TGCAGTGCTTGGGCGTCGTCCTACGAGCAGTACTTC. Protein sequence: CSAWASSYEQYF.

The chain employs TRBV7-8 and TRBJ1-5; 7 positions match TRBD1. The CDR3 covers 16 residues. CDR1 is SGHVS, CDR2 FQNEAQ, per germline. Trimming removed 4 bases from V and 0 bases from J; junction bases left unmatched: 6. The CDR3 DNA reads TGTGCCAGCAGCTCAAATCCAGGGGGTAGCAATCAGCCCCAGCATTTT. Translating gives CASSSNPGGSNQPQHF.

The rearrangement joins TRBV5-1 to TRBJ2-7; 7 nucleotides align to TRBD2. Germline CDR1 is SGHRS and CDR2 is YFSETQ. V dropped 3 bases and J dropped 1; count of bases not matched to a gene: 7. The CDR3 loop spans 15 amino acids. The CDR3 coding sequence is TGCGCCAGCAGCTCAACGGGACTACGATCCTACGAGCAGTACTTC. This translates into CASSSTGLRSYEQYF.

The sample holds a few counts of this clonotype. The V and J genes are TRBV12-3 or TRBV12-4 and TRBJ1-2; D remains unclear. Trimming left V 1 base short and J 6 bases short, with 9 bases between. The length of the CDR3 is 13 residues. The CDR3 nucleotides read TGTGCCAGCAGTTTAGGAAGGGATCATGGCTACACCTTC. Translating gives CASSLGRDHGYTF.

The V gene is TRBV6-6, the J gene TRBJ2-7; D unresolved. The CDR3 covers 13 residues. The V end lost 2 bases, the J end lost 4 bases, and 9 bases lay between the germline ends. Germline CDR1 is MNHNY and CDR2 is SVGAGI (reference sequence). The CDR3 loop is CASSYKGSYEQYV. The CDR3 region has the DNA TGTGCCAGCAGTTACAAAGGATCTTACGAGCAGTACGTC.

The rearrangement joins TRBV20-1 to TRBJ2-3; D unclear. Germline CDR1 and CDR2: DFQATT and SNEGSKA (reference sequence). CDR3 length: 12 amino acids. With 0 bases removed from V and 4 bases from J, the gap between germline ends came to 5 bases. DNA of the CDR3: TGCAGTGCTAGAGAGGTCGCAGATACGCAGTATTTT. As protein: CSAREVADTQYF.

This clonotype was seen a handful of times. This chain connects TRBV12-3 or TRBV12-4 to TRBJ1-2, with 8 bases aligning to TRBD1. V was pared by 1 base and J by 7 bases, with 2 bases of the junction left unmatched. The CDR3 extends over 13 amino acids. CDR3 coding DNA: TGTGCCAGCAGTTTAGTAACAGGGGGTGGCTACACCTTC. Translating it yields CASSLVTGGGYTF.

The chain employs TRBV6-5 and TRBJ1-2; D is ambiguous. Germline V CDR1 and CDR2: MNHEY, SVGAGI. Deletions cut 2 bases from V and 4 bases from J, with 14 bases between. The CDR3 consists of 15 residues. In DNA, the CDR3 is TGTGCCAGCAGTTACCCGCCCAAGGACTCCTATGGCTACACCTTC. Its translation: CASSYPPKDSYGYTF.

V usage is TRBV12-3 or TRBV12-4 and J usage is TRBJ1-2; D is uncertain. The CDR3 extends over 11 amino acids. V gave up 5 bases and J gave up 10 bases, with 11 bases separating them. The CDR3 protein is CASSRTGYYTF. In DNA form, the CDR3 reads TGTGCCAGCAGTAGGACCGGCTACTACACCTTC.